A selection of T cell receptor beta chains follows, all from one sample in a study of blood T cell repertoires in COVID-19. This table comes from immunoSEQ multiplex PCR, and its TCRdb copy is limited to in-frame clones, with some not included. The sample lists over 350,000 clones, 86% occurring once. The sample consisted of peripheral blood. The receptors come from a woman aged 25 to 39 with active or convalescent COVID-19. Both conserved end residues are part of each CDR3. The order of the fields is J gene, D gene, clone size, CDR3 length, V gene, CDR3 DNA, CDR3 protein. D genes are given only for firm matches. Clone size, where shown, is once, few, many, or a class for clones that have expanded.

TRBJ2-2	.	.	15	TRBV7-2	TGTGCCAGCAGCTTATTTACAGAGAACACCGGGGAGCTGTTTTTT	CASSLFTENTGELFF
TRBJ2-5	TRBD2	.	18	TRBV11-3	TGTGCCAGCAGCTTTCCTAGCGGGAGGGCAAGGTTCCAAGAGACCCAGTACTTC	CASSFPSGRARFQETQYF
TRBJ1-2	TRBD1	.	14	TRBV5-1	TGCGCCAGCAGCTTGGATGGGCAGGGGGCTGGCTACACCTTC	CASSLDGQGAGYTF
TRBJ2-1	TRBD2	.	16	TRBV5-1	TGCGCCAGCAGCTCCACTGCGGGAGTGGCCCACAATGAGCAGTTCTTC	CASSSTAGVAHNEQFF
TRBJ1-2	.	few	14	TRBV28	TGTGCCAGCAGTTTAGAAGTGACAGCTTATGGCTACACCTTC	CASSLEVTAYGYTF
TRBJ2-7	.	once	16	TRBV27	TGTGCCAGCAGTTTATCCACTAACGGGCGGGACTACGAGCAGTACTTC	CASSLSTNGRDYEQYF
TRBJ1-2	.	.	14	TRBV19	TGTGCCAGTAGACCCCCGGGGGGCGGCTATGGCTACACCTTC	CASRPPGGGYGYTF
TRBJ2-1	.	.	15	TRBV6-5	TGTGCCAGCAGAACAGGGAGAGCTTCCTACAATGAGCAGTTCTTC	CASRTGRASYNEQFF
TRBJ1-4	.	.	16	TRBV18	TGTGCCAGCGCCGGTCCCGCCGACGGACATAATGAAAAACTGTTTTTT	CASAGPADGHNEKLFF
TRBJ1-2	.	.	13	TRBV19	TGTGCCAGTAGTCCTTCGGTAGACTATGGCTACACCTTC	CASSPSVDYGYTF